The 22 T cell receptor beta chains below were found in one sample sequenced in a study of OX40 agonist ivuxolimab in advanced cancers. Libraries were built with the immunoSEQ multiplex PCR assay. As stored in TCRdb, this immuneACCESS dataset retains in-frame rearrangements with V and J assigned. A fraction of the clones does not appear; measured against another copy, unresolved V genes explain less than half of the discrepancy, and the remainder lacks a known reason. The sample table holds 45,000 to 50,000 clones, of which roughly nine tenths were seen once. Together, the top ten hold 40% to 65% of the sample. This specimen was CD4+ or CD8+ T cells sorted from blood, taken in a trial of the OX40 agonist ivuxolimab. The receptors shown here come from an adult with an advanced solid tumor such as melanoma, head and neck, liver or kidney cancer.

The chain uses TRBV7-2 and TRBJ2-1, with TRBD2 matching 9 bases. V dropped 8 bases and J dropped 4; count of bases not matched to a gene: 3. Germline V gene data show CDR1 as SGHTA and CDR2 as FQGNSA. This CDR3 contains 13 residues. CDR3 sequence reads: CASWTSAYNEQFF. The DNA for the CDR3 is TGTGCCAGCTGGACTAGCGCTTACAATGAGCAGTTCTTC.

The chain uses TRBV10-3 and TRBJ2-3, with 8 bases that match TRBD2. The CDR3 has 18 amino acids. The junction had 17 bases not matched to a gene; V was cut back by 4 bases and J by 5 bases. Germline V lookup: CDR1 ENHRY, CDR2 SYGVKD. CDR3 sequence (DNA): TGTGCCATCAGTGGGACAACAACCCCGGGGGGGGGTGGAGATACGCAGTATTTT. It translates to CAISGTTTPGGGGDTQYF.

This clone came up many times. This rearrangement joins TRBV7-2 to TRBJ1-4, with 8 bases that match TRBD1. Germline-derived CDR1 and CDR2 are SGHTA and FQGNSA. V lost 5 bases to trimming and J lost 3 bases; unmatched junction nucleotides: 8. CDR3 length equals 16 residues. For the CDR3, the DNA is TGTGCCAGCAGCCCGGGACAGGCACCCTCTAATGAAAAACTGTTTTTT. Its translation is CASSPGQAPSNEKLFF.

The rearrangement links TRBV29-1 to TRBJ1-1, with D possibly being TRBD1 (6 bases). Germline V lookup: CDR1 SQVTM, CDR2 ANQGSEA. The germline V and J ends were trimmed by 6 bases and 4 bases, with 15 bases remaining between them. The CDR3 extends over 13 amino acids. CDR3 nucleotides: TGCAGCGTGGTGCCAGGGGCTATCACTGAAGCTTTCTTT. Translating gives CSVVPGAITEAFF. The full variable domain, in which reference TRBV29-1 and TRBJ1-1 provide the parts outside the CDR3, is SAVISQKPSRDICQRGTSLTIQCQVDSQVTMMFWYRQQPGQSLTLIATANQGSEATYESGFVIDKFPISRPNLTFSTLTVSNMSPEDSSIYLCSVVPGAITEAFFGQGTRLTVV.

This clone came up a few times. The V and J genes are TRBV19 and TRBJ1-5; D may be TRBD1 (5 bases). The V gene's germline CDR1 is LNHDA and CDR2 SQIVND (reference sequence). The CDR3 has 13 residues. V dropped 3 bases and J dropped 8 bases, with 11 bases sitting between them. CDR3 nucleotides: TGTGCCAGTAGTATTCCATGGGGGAAGCCCCAGCATTTT. Its translation: CASSIPWGKPQHF.

The chain employs TRBV4-1 and TRBJ2-5, with 7 bases aligning to TRBD1. The CDR3 length is 15 residues. Unmatched junction bases numbered 10, after V lost 4 bases and J lost 5 bases. Germline V gives CDR1 MGHRA, CDR2 YSYEKL. CDR3 nucleotide sequence: TGCGCCAGCAGCCTCTCCGGACAGGTTGCGGAGACCCAGTACTTC. Residues: CASSLSGQVAETQYF.

The V and J genes are TRBV29-1 and TRBJ2-7; 9 bases line up with TRBD1. This CDR3 spans 13 amino acids. Looked up from germline, CDR1 is SQVTM and CDR2 is ANQGSEA. V was pared by 6 bases and J by 4 bases, with 7 bases of the junction left unmatched. This CDR3 is CSVRGTGYYEQYF. The CDR3 DNA reads as TGCAGCGTCCGCGGGACAGGGTATTACGAGCAGTACTTC.

The chain couples TRBV14 to TRBJ2-3, with D hard to call. Deletions cut 1 base from V and 10 bases from J, with 12 bases between. CDR3 length: 13 amino acids. Germline values: CDR1 SGHDN, CDR2 FVKESK. The CDR3 loop is CASSQGVTFAQYF. The DNA for the CDR3 is TGTGCCAGCAGCCAAGGAGTCACTTTTGCGCAGTATTTT.

This rearrangement joins TRBV7-8 to TRBJ2-7, with 8 bases aligning to TRBD1. V was clipped by 5 bases and J by 3 bases; unmatched bases: 6. Germline-derived CDR1 and CDR2 are SGHVS and FQNEAQ. This CDR3 is built from 14 residues. The CDR3: CASSTWTGNYEQYF. As DNA, the CDR3 is TGTGCCAGCAGCACTTGGACAGGGAACTACGAGCAGTACTTC.

V usage is TRBV19 and J usage is TRBJ1-5; 9 bases agree with TRBD1. Losses at the gene ends were 3 bases for V and 6 bases for J; bases not matched to a gene: 9. The V gene's germline CDR1 is LNHDA and CDR2 SQIVND (reference sequence). The CDR3 extends over 16 amino acids. Here the CDR3 reads CASSIGFWDRAQPQHF. Written as DNA, the CDR3 is TGTGCCAGTAGTATTGGTTTCTGGGACAGGGCTCAGCCCCAGCATTTT.

The CDR3 reads CAWRTTGSPLHF. CDR3 DNA: TGTGCCTGGAGAACGACGGGTTCACCCCTCCACTTT. The chain employs TRBV30 and TRBJ1-6; D is unclear. Trimming took 3 bases from V and 9 from J, leaving 9 bases between them. There are 12 residues in the CDR3. Germline-derived CDR1 and CDR2 are GTSNPN and SVGIG (reference sequence).

V is TRBV27 and J is TRBJ2-3; the match to TRBD2 covers 10 bases. The ends lost 5 bases at V and 3 bases at J; junction bases unmatched: 5. This CDR3 comprises 15 residues. CDR1 MNHEY and CDR2 SMNVEV come from the germline V gene (reference sequence). CDR3 sequence reads: CASSPTSGATDTQYF. The CDR3 region has the DNA TGTGCCAGCAGTCCTACTAGCGGGGCGACAGATACGCAGTATTTT.

The CDR3 reads CASSLDQAGQETQYF. The CDR3 DNA reads TGTGCCAGCAGCTTAGATCAGGCGGGCCAAGAGACCCAGTACTTC. The gene calls are TRBV11-2 and TRBJ2-5; possible D gene TRBD2, 5 bases. Germline CDR1 is SGHAT and CDR2 is FQNNGV. The CDR3 extends over 15 amino acids. V lost 0 bases and J lost 1, with 9 bases in between.

CDR3: CASSRLRVSGGLGELFF. The DNA of the CDR3 is TGTGCCAGCAGTCGACTACGGGTTAGCGGGGGTCTCGGGGAGCTGTTTTTT. This chain joins TRBV28 and TRBJ2-2; TRBD2 matches 9 bases. From germline, CDR1 is MDHEN and CDR2 SYDVKM. This CDR3 contains 17 residues. V gave up 5 bases and J gave up 7 bases; unmatched junction bases: 14.

Only a few counts were recorded for this clone. J is TRBJ1-6 and V is TRBV2; D remains ambiguous. V shed 6 bases and J shed 6 bases, with 15 bases lying between them. Germline V gene sequence: CDR1 SNHLY, CDR2 FYNNEI. This CDR3 region has 15 residues. The CDR3 DNA reads as TGTGCCAGCAGGACGGCCACAGCCTCTAATTCACCCCTCCACTTT. It is translated as CASRTATASNSPLHF.

The chain combines TRBV18 with TRBJ1-5; D is possibly TRBD1 (5 bases). CDR1 and CDR2 (germline): KGHSH, LQKENI. Trimming removed 3 bases from V and 0 bases from J, with 6 bases in between. The CDR3 runs to 14 residues. DNA for the CDR3: TGTGCCAGCTCACCCGACAGTAGCAATCAGCCCCAGCATTTT. Amino acid sequence: CASSPDSSNQPQHF.

V and J are TRBV7-2 and TRBJ2-3; D may be TRBD1 or TRBD2 (6 bases each). CDR3 length: 15 residues. Germline lookup yields CDR1 SGHTA and CDR2 FQGNSA. V lost 3 bases to trimming and J lost 2 bases, with 12 bases between them. CDR3 nucleotide sequence: TGTGCCAGCAGCTTCGGGGGCATATCCACAGATACGCAGTATTTT. It codes for CASSFGGISTDTQYF.

The CDR3 here is CASSVGSGQGQPQHF. As DNA, the CDR3 is TGTGCCAGCAGCGTAGGGTCGGGACAGGGTCAGCCCCAGCATTTT. This chain links TRBV9 with TRBJ1-5; TRBD1 matches 9 bases. J lost 6 bases, V lost 0 bases, and 4 bases had no gene match. CDR3 length equals 15 residues. Germline V gene lookup returns CDR1 SGDLS and CDR2 YYNGEE.

This clone was recorded once. CDR3 sequence (DNA): TGTGCCTGCGGGACTTGGGAGCAGTACTTC. It encodes CACGTWEQYF. This rearrangement joins TRBV30 to TRBJ2-7, with D perhaps TRBD2 (6 bases). CDR1 is GTSNPN, CDR2 SVGIG, per germline (reference sequence). CDR3 length: 10 amino acids. The ends were cut back, 6 bases at V and 7 bases at J, with 10 bases in the middle.

In its sample, this clone was seen once. The chain carries TRBV9 and TRBJ2-5; D not certain. CDR1 SGDLS and CDR2 YYNGEE come from the germline V gene. The CDR3 covers 16 residues. The V end lost 0 bases, the J end lost 4 bases, and 16 bases lay between the germline ends. DNA of the CDR3: TGTGCCAGCAGCGTAGATGGCAGCGCCCCCCGAGAGACCCAGTACTTC. Translating it yields CASSVDGSAPRETQYF.

This clone came up many times. The chain links TRBV19 to TRBJ1-2; 7 positions agree with TRBD1. The J segment lost 4 bases and the V segment lost 5 bases, leaving 7 bases of the junction unmatched. The CDR3 contains 14 residues. Germline V gene data show CDR1 as LNHDA and CDR2 as SQIVND (reference sequence). CDR3 loop: CASSFGQALYGYTF. The CDR3 bases are TGTGCCAGTAGTTTCGGACAGGCTCTCTATGGCTACACCTTC.

V is TRBV6-4 and J is TRBJ1-6; 7 bases are a match to TRBD1. Trimming took 7 bases from V and 0 from J; bases not matched to a gene: 15. The CDR3 covers 19 residues. The germline CDR1 and CDR2 sequences are MRHNA and SNTAGT. Here the CDR3 reads CASTQNRGLQSSYNSPLHF. In DNA form, the CDR3 reads TGTGCCAGCACTCAAAACAGGGGATTACAATCCTCCTATAATTCACCCCTCCACTTT.